This is a list of T cell receptor beta chains from one sample in a study of T cell clusters in autoimmune cytopenias. No DNA is given; TCRdb re-called the multiplex PCR reads and lists each CDR3 protein once. The sample table sets out 6,500 to 8,500 distinct CDR3 sequences. Sample: peripheral blood. All receptors derive from a human donor with an autoimmune cytopenia or autoimmune hepatitis (not recorded which). CDR3s include the opening cysteine and the closing phenylalanine or tryptophan. Not every row has a clone size; where given, it reads once, few, many or a size class.

j_call	clone_size	v_call	cdr3_aa
TRBJ1-5	NA	TRBV30	CAWSVPGQGSQPQHF
TRBJ2-3	medium-sized	TRBV27	CASSSLGRGFTDTQYF
TRBJ2-2	NA	TRBV6-1	CASTVGAGELFF
TRBJ2-7	NA	TRBV6-5	CASSRIDRTYEQYF
TRBJ2-7	medium-sized	TRBV5-4	CASSQGLDNYEQYF
TRBJ2-3	NA	TRBV5-6	CASSLRWVITTDTQYF
TRBJ1-5	medium-sized	TRBV19	CASRQGRNQPQHF
TRBJ2-1	medium-sized	TRBV30	CAWSLESYNEQFF
TRBJ1-1	NA	TRBV5-4	CASSADRGTTEAFF
TRBJ1-2	NA	TRBV12-3/TRBV12-4	CASTPQGFGYGYTF
TRBJ2-5	medium-sized	TRBV6-1	CASSHRAETQYF
TRBJ1-3	NA	TRBV30	CAWSVTQNTIYF
TRBJ1-1	NA	TRBV4-2	CASSHTGRETEAFF
TRBJ1-4	NA	TRBV6-1	CASSEWGSGRGREKLFF
TRBJ2-3	medium-sized	TRBV5-5	CASSPGGWVTDTQYF
TRBJ1-5	NA	TRBV6-5	CASRELGTANQPQHF
TRBJ2-3	NA	TRBV6-2/TRBV6-3	CASSHTDTQYF
TRBJ1-2	NA	TRBV5-5	CASSSQTGTVYGYTF
TRBJ2-1	NA	TRBV18	CASSPRNSGGLNEQFF
TRBJ2-7	NA	TRBV4-2	CASSSRRGKTYEQYF
TRBJ2-3	NA	TRBV18	CASSPELQRGEGDTQYF
TRBJ2-1	medium-sized	TRBV19	CASSISSQGYNEQFF
TRBJ2-5	medium-sized	TRBV5-6	CASSLGRETQYF
TRBJ2-5	medium-sized	TRBV5-4	CASRIGETQYF
TRBJ2-2	NA	TRBV10-3	CAISPGIFTGELFF
TRBJ2-5	NA	TRBV5-6	CASSLKILVEETQYF
TRBJ2-6	medium-sized	TRBV12-3/TRBV12-4	CASSLEYSSGANVLTF
TRBJ2-1	medium-sized	TRBV6-5	CASSYSESSSYNEQFF
TRBJ1-5	NA	TRBV6-2/TRBV6-3	CASMGTDNQPQHF
TRBJ1-1	NA	TRBV27	CASSALSEGLRNTEAFF
TRBJ2-7	medium-sized	TRBV7-6	CASSSIPGQGSYEQYF
TRBJ1-2	NA	TRBV30	CAWSVTISYGYTF
TRBJ2-1	medium-sized	TRBV5-4	CASSYSVSSYNEQFF